These 16 T cell receptor beta chains were all obtained from the same sample, sequenced in a study of blood T cell repertoires in COVID-19. Clones were read by immunoSEQ multiplex PCR, and TCRdb kept only the in-frame ones, dropping some. Here the sample spans more than 25,000 clones, approximately 88% being singletons. The sequencing input was peripheral blood. These receptors were obtained from a woman between 35 and 50 years old with active or convalescent COVID-19.

The chain has TRBV6-2 or TRBV6-3 and TRBJ1-5; the match to TRBD1 covers 7 bases. CDR3 length equals 15 residues. Losses at the gene ends were 6 bases for V and 9 bases for J; bases not matched to a gene: 14. Germline V gene lookup returns CDR1 MNHEY and CDR2 SVGEGT. For the CDR3, the DNA is TGTGCCAGCAGCAAAGACAGGGTAGACACAGGGCCCCAGCATTTT. This codes for CASSKDRVDTGPQHF.

The chain links TRBV5-6 to TRBJ2-7, with D unresolved. This CDR3 has 12 residues. V was shortened by 6 bases and J by 0 bases, with 7 bases between the two germline ends. Germline CDR1 is SGHDT and CDR2 is YYEEEE. The CDR3 loop reads CASNSVSYEQYF. DNA of the CDR3: TGTGCCAGCAACTCCGTCTCCTACGAGCAGTACTTC.

The V and J genes are TRBV7-3 and TRBJ2-3; D is unclear. CDR1 SGHTA and CDR2 FQGTGA come from the germline V gene. V lost 8 bases and J lost 2, with 5 bases in between. This CDR3 comprises 11 residues. Here the CDR3 reads CASSLTDTQYF. The DNA for the CDR3 is TGTGCCAGCTCCCTCACAGATACGCAGTATTTT.

On this clone itself: Other nucleotide sequences from this sample produce the same CDR3. The V call is TRBV6-6, the J call TRBJ1-1; D might be TRBD1 (6 bases). Germline-derived CDR1 and CDR2 are MNHNY and SVGAGI (reference sequence). This CDR3 has 13 amino acids. V was clipped by 5 bases and J by 7 bases, with 14 bases between them. CDR3 loop: CASSPWTVGEAFF. CDR3 nucleotide sequence: TGTGCCAGCAGTCCCTGGACAGTGGGTGAAGCTTTCTTT.

The chain recombines TRBV4-2 with TRBJ1-1; 8 positions agree with TRBD1. The CDR3 loop spans 17 amino acids. V lost 0 bases to trimming and J lost 1 base; unmatched junction nucleotides: 7. CDR1 is LGHNA, CDR2 YNFKEQ, per germline. The CDR3 region is CASSQDRGRLRNTEAFF. CDR3 DNA sequence: TGTGCCAGCAGCCAAGACAGGGGGCGGTTAAGGAACACTGAAGCTTTCTTT.

In DNA form, the CDR3 reads TGCAGCGTCCAAGGGACAGGGGGCGGGGGCTACACCTTC. Its protein product is CSVQGTGGGGYTF. The V call is TRBV29-1, the J call TRBJ1-2, with 12 bases lining up with TRBD1. This CDR3 region has 13 residues. With 6 bases clipped from V and 8 bases from J, the junction kept 7 bases outside the gene matches. From germline, CDR1 is SQVTM and CDR2 ANQGSEA. Looking up the rest from reference TRBV29-1 and TRBJ1-2 gives the full variable domain: SAVISQKPSRDICQRGTSLTIQCQVDSQVTMMFWYRQQPGQSLTLIATANQGSEATYESGFVIDKFPISRPNLTFSTLTVSNMSPEDSSIYLCSVQGTGGGGYTFGSGTRLTVV.

V is TRBV7-2 and J is TRBJ1-5, with D perhaps matching TRBD1 (5 bases). Germline CDR1 and CDR2: SGHTA and FQGNSA. Trimming took 5 bases from V and 7 from J, leaving 18 bases between them. The CDR3 extends over 15 amino acids. CDR3: CASSLQVRDGQPQHF. CDR3 nucleotides: TGTGCCAGCAGCCTTCAGGTCAGGGATGGGCAGCCCCAGCATTTT.

The rearrangement uses TRBV28 and TRBJ2-7; D is undetermined. Germline values: CDR1 MDHEN, CDR2 SYDVKM. Deletions cut 7 bases from V and 1 base from J, with 14 bases between. This CDR3 has 14 amino acids. The CDR3 region is CASTVSSDSYEQYF. In nucleotides, the CDR3 is TGTGCCAGCACCGTGTCGTCAGATTCCTACGAGCAGTACTTC.

V usage is TRBV19 and J usage is TRBJ1-1, with D possibly being TRBD1 (6 bases). The V gene's germline CDR1 is LNHDA and CDR2 SQIVND (reference sequence). Deletions cut 5 bases from V and 0 bases from J, with 16 bases between. This CDR3 comprises 16 residues. CDR3 sequence reads: CASSPRQGDMNTEAFF. CDR3 bases: TGTGCCAGTAGTCCCCGACAAGGGGACATGAACACTGAAGCTTTCTTT. The full variable domain, rest sourced from reference TRBV19 and TRBJ1-1, is DGGITQSPKYLFRKEGQNVTLSCEQNLNHDAMYWYRQDPGQGLRLIYYSQIVNDFQKGDIAEGYSVSREKKESFPLTVTSAQKNPTAFYLCASSPRQGDMNTEAFFGQGTRLTVV.

This chain links TRBV6-5 with TRBJ2-1; 14 bases line up with TRBD2. This CDR3 spans 16 amino acids. Per the germline V gene, CDR1 is MNHEY and CDR2 is SVGAGI. V lost 2 bases, J lost 7 bases, and 4 bases stayed unmatched. The CDR3 region has the DNA TGTGCCAGCAGTTACGGACTAGCGGGAGGTAGGAATGAGCAGTTCTTC. This gives the protein CASSYGLAGGRNEQFF.

This clone was seen a few times. This rearrangement joins TRBV7-9 to TRBJ1-6; TRBD1 matches at 7 bases. The CDR3 is 14 residues long. V lost 3 bases and J lost 7; bases outside the gene matches: 3. In germline, CDR1 is SEHNR, CDR2 FQNEAQ (reference sequence). CDR3 loop: CASSFDRENSPLHF. In nucleotides, the CDR3 is TGTGCCAGCAGCTTCGACAGGGAGAATTCACCCCTCCACTTT.

Written as DNA, the CDR3 is TGTGCCTGGAGGCCAGGGTCGGGCTATGGCTACACCTTC. Encoded protein: CAWRPGSGYGYTF. V gene TRBV30 combines with J gene TRBJ1-2; perhaps TRBD1 as D (5 bases). The CDR3 is 13 amino acids. V dropped 3 bases and J dropped 4 bases, with 12 bases sitting between them. Germline lookup yields CDR1 GTSNPN and CDR2 SVGIG (reference sequence).

V and J are TRBV11-2 and TRBJ2-7, with D possibly matching TRBD1 (5 bases). The germline gives CDR1 SGHAT, CDR2 FQNNGV. Trimming left V 4 bases short and J 2 bases short, with 12 bases between. The CDR3 has 14 residues. The DNA of the CDR3 is TGTGCCAGCAGCTCCCTGGAACAGGCCTACGAGCAGTACTTC. Translated: CASSSLEQAYEQYF.

The V call is TRBV10-3, the J call TRBJ1-6; 9 positions match TRBD1. V shed 4 bases and J 14 bases; nucleotides not matched to a gene: 12. Per germline, CDR1 ENHRY and CDR2 SYGVKD. The CDR3 totals 15 residues. CDR3 sequence: CAISGSGTGPSALHF. CDR3 nucleotides: TGTGCCATCAGTGGATCCGGGACAGGGCCCTCCGCCCTCCACTTT.

The V call is TRBV19, the J call TRBJ2-1; 13 bases are shared with TRBD2. This CDR3 comprises 15 residues. The V and J ends lost 7 bases and 7 bases, in that order; junction bases with no gene match: 7. Germline loops: CDR1 LNHDA, CDR2 SQIVND (reference sequence). The CDR3 nucleotides read TGTGCCAGTAACCAACTAGCGGGAGGGCGTAATGAGCAGTTCTTC. Translating it yields CASNQLAGGRNEQFF.

This clone was observed once. The gene calls are TRBV27 and TRBJ2-5; possible D gene TRBD1, 6 bases. Germline V CDR1 and CDR2: MNHEY, SMNVEV (reference sequence). CDR3 length: 15 residues. V gave up 5 bases and J gave up 9 bases, with 22 bases separating them. The CDR3 DNA is TGTGCCAGCAGTCTCAGGCCGGGTGGTTCAGGGGCCCAGTACTTC. Translating gives CASSLRPGGSGAQYF.